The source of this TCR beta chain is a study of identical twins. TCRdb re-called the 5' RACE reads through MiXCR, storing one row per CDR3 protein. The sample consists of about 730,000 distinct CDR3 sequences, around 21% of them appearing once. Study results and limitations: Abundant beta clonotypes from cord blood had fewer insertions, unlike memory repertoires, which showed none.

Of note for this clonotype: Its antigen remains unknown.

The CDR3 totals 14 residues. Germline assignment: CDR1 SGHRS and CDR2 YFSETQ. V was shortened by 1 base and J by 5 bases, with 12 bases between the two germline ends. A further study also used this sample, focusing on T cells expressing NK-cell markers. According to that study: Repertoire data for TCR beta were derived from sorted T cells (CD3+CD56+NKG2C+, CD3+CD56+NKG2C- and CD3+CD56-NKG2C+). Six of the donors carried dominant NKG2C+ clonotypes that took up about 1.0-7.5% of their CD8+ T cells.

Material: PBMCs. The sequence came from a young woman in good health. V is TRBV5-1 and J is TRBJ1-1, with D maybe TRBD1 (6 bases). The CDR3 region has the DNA TGCGCCAGCAGCTTGAATACAGGGAAGACTGAAGCTTTCTTT. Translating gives CASSLNTGKTEAFF.